A single sample gave rise to the 17 T cell receptor beta chains below, sequenced in a study of cytomegalovirus exposure and HLA in healthy donors. The PCR contained 60 Vbeta and 13 Jbeta primers. Clones were read by immunoSEQ multiplex PCR, and TCRdb kept only the in-frame ones, dropping some. Here the sample spans 120,000 to 150,000 clones, 75% being singletons. The sequenced material came from PBMCs. These receptors all come from a man aged 40-50 years in good health and CMV-seronegative.

For this clone: Other DNA sequences within the sample encode an identical CDR3. The chain has TRBV10-3 and TRBJ2-5, with unresolved D. Between the trimmed V and J ends, which lost 4 bases and 5 bases, there was a span of 5 bases. CDR3 length: 11 residues. Germline CDR1 is ENHRY and CDR2 is SYGVKD. Here the CDR3 reads CAISAGETQYF. In nucleotides, the CDR3 is TGTGCCATCAGTGCCGGGGAGACCCAGTACTTC.

This rearrangement joins TRBV6-5 to TRBJ1-1; D is possibly TRBD1 (6 bases). The CDR3 is made up of 14 amino acids. V lost 7 bases and J 5 bases, leaving 17 bases between the germline ends. Germline V gene data show CDR1 as MNHEY and CDR2 as SVGAGI. In nucleotides, the CDR3 is TGTGCCAGCACCAAACAGGGTTCGGGAACTGAAGCTTTCTTT. Protein: CASTKQGSGTEAFF.

The chain employs TRBV5-4 and TRBJ1-3; D not resolved. The CDR3 has 15 amino acids. The germline V gene has CDR1 SGHNT and CDR2 YYREEE (reference sequence). V shed 0 bases and J shed 0 bases, with 7 bases lying between them. The CDR3 coding sequence is TGTGCCAGCAGCTTGGGTAGCGGCTCTGGAAACACCATATATTTT. It translates to CASSLGSGSGNTIYF.

The gene calls are TRBV4-3 and TRBJ2-2, with unresolved D. Germline CDR1 is LGHNA and CDR2 is YSLEER. The CDR3 loop spans 13 amino acids. V was trimmed by 0 bases and J by 6 bases, leaving 5 bases between them. The CDR3 protein is CASSQDRAGELFF. CDR3 bases: TGCGCCAGCAGCCAAGATCGGGCCGGGGAGCTGTTTTTT.

The rearrangement uses TRBV28 and TRBJ2-3, with 7 bases aligning to TRBD1. CDR3 size: 15 residues. Germline trimming cut 5 bases from V and 2 bases from J; bases unmatched to any gene: 7. Germline-derived CDR1 and CDR2 are MDHEN and SYDVKM. In DNA, the CDR3 is TGTGCCAGCAGTAAAGGGGGCGCGAACACAGATACGCAGTATTTT. Translating gives CASSKGGANTDTQYF.

J is TRBJ2-7 and V is TRBV6-5; 11 nucleotides align to TRBD2. The CDR3 covers 16 residues. Per the germline V gene, CDR1 is MNHEY and CDR2 is SVGAGI. V lost 2 bases to trimming and J lost 2 bases; unmatched junction nucleotides: 5. The CDR3 coding sequence is TGTGCCAGCAGTTACGCGGTAGCGGGGGGGCCCTACGAGCAGTACTTC. It encodes CASSYAVAGGPYEQYF.

The chain has TRBV5-1 and TRBJ2-1; TRBD1 matches at 8 bases. Looked up from germline, CDR1 is SGHRS and CDR2 is YFSETQ. This CDR3 has 14 residues. V lost 4 bases, J lost 6 bases, and 6 bases stayed unmatched. CDR3 DNA: TGCGCCAGCAGCGCAGGAACAGGGGGCAATGAGCAGTTCTTC. This translates into CASSAGTGGNEQFF.

The sample holds one count of this clone. The chain couples TRBV7-2 to TRBJ1-3, with TRBD1 identical over 7 bases. Germline V CDR1 and CDR2: SGHTA, FQGNSA. CDR3 length equals 16 residues. Trimming took 5 bases from V and 3 from J; bases not matched to a gene: 10. Here the CDR3 DNA reads TGTGCCAGCAGCATCAACAGGGGAGGAAATGGAAACACCATATATTTT. Protein: CASSINRGGNGNTIYF.

The rearrangement links TRBV30 to TRBJ1-6, with D possibly matching TRBD1 (5 bases). Germline CDR1 and CDR2: GTSNPN and SVGIG (reference sequence). The CDR3 loop spans 15 amino acids. In DNA form, the CDR3 reads TGTGCACACAGCGGGGCGAGGTCCTATAATTCACCCCTCCACTTT. Protein: CAHSGARSYNSPLHF.

This clone was found once. The chain combines TRBV5-4 with TRBJ2-5; 10 bases line up with TRBD1. The CDR3 is made up of 16 amino acids. Germline V gene lookup returns CDR1 SGHNT and CDR2 YYREEE (reference sequence). The V segment lost 2 bases and the J segment 0 bases; nucleotides outside the gene matches: 4. The CDR3 is CASSLGQGGYQETQYF. The CDR3 DNA is TGTGCCAGCAGCTTAGGACAGGGGGGTTACCAAGAGACCCAGTACTTC.

The gene calls are TRBV6-1 and TRBJ1-2; tentatively, D is TRBD1 (6 bases). The CDR3 runs 13 residues. Trimming left V 3 bases short and J 7 bases short, with 12 bases between. Germline V gene lookup returns CDR1 MNHNS and CDR2 SASEGT. The CDR3 DNA reads as TGTGCCAGCAGTGAGCGAGGACAGTGTGGCTACACCTTC. Its translation is CASSERGQCGYTF.

The gene calls are TRBV5-1 and TRBJ1-2; 8 bases agree with TRBD1. The CDR3 consists of 14 residues. V trimming: 0 bases; J trimming: 7 bases; junction bases outside the gene matches: 5. The germline CDR1 and CDR2 sequences are SGHRS and YFSETQ. The CDR3 sequence is CASSLAQGARGYTF. The CDR3 nucleotides are TGCGCCAGCAGCTTGGCCCAGGGGGCGCGTGGCTACACCTTC.

The chain has TRBV15 and TRBJ1-2; D is undetermined. The CDR3 runs 16 residues. V was shortened by 1 base and J by 5 bases, with 17 bases between the two germline ends. CDR1 and CDR2 (germline): LNHNV, YYDKDF (reference sequence). This CDR3 is CATSRVLDPVGYGYTF. The CDR3 DNA is TGTGCCACCAGCAGAGTACTAGACCCGGTCGGGTATGGCTACACCTTC. The full variable domain, completed using reference TRBV15 and TRBJ1-2, is DAMVIQNPRYQVTQFGKPVTLSCSQTLNHNVMYWYQQKSSQAPKLLFHYYDKDFNNEADTPDNFQSRRPNTSFCFLDIRSPGLGDTAMYLCATSRVLDPVGYGYTFGSGTRLTVV.

The chain uses TRBV28 and TRBJ2-3, with TRBD2 as a possible D gene (6 bases). The germline V and J ends were trimmed by 10 bases and 3 bases, with 20 bases remaining between them. Per germline, CDR1 MDHEN and CDR2 SYDVKM. There are 15 residues in the CDR3. DNA for the CDR3: TGTGCCACCACCTCAGGGAGGTTGTGGACAGATACGCAGTATTTT. Translation: CATTSGRLWTDTQYF.

The chain uses TRBV5-1 and TRBJ1-1; maybe TRBD1 (5 bases). Germline V gene lookup returns CDR1 SGHRS and CDR2 YFSETQ. This CDR3 is built from 16 residues. Trimming stripped 0 bases from V and 5 bases from J, with 17 bases between. The CDR3 DNA reads TGCGCCAGCAGCTTGGGTTCAGGGCCGGTCGGGACTGAAGCTTTCTTT. Translation gives CASSLGSGPVGTEAFF.

The sample holds one count of this clone. CDR3 in DNA: TGTGCCAGCAGTGAAGACAGGGGTCCCTACGAGCAGTACTTC. Protein product: CASSEDRGPYEQYF. The chain carries TRBV6-1 and TRBJ2-7, with TRBD1 matching 7 bases. The CDR3 spans 14 residues. From germline, CDR1 is MNHNS and CDR2 SASEGT. Trimming cost V 1 base and J 2 bases; bases outside gene matches: 2.

The V and J genes are TRBV9 and TRBJ2-1, with 10 bases aligning to TRBD2. The CDR3 is made up of 18 amino acids. The J segment lost 5 bases and the V segment lost 4 bases, leaving 15 bases of the junction unmatched. Germline V gene sequence: CDR1 SGDLS, CDR2 YYNGEE. In DNA, the CDR3 is TGTGCCAGCAGCCGTACGGGGGCGGTAGCGGGGGGAGACAATGAGCAGTTCTTC. Protein: CASSRTGAVAGGDNEQFF.